This TCR beta chain was observed in a study of T cells in Graves' hyperthyroidism and ophthalmopathy. The wider study: Pretreatment peripheral blood was obtained at initial diagnosis.

At least ten counts were recorded for this clonotype. The CDR3 totals 18 residues. J was trimmed by 4 bases and V by 0 bases; bases with no gene match: 15. The germline V gene encodes CDR1 DFQATT and CDR2 SNEGSKA (reference sequence). The TCR beta CDR3 regions underwent amplification using RNA transcripts as the source. HTBI primers were employed in a first-round RT-PCR of the TCR CDR3. One entry per CDR3 protein results from TCRdb running MiXCR on the multiplex PCR reads. The table lists about 420,000 distinct CDR3 sequences, approximately 13% of them singletons, with 5.3% in the top ten. The chain couples TRBV20-1 to TRBJ2-7; 10 bases are shared with TRBD2. The TCR was taken from a woman younger than 35 with Graves' hyperthyroidism. Specimen: blood. The CDR3 protein is CSARDFRRASGSGYEQYF. Written as DNA, the CDR3 is TGCAGTGCTAGAGATTTTCGCAGGGCTAGCGGGAGTGGTTACGAGCAGTACTTC.